The clone carrying this TCR beta chain was observed a handful of times. TCRdb fed the 5' RACE reads into MiXCR, producing one record per CDR3 protein. This sample has approximately 500,000 distinct CDR3 sequences; 20% to 25% occur once, and the top ten carry 2.9%. The data were obtained in a study of identical twins. The CDR3 has 14 residues. Germline CDR1 SGHRS, CDR2 YFSETQ. The ends were cut back, 4 bases at V and 8 bases at J, with 16 bases in the middle. The data also belong to a second study, concerning T cells expressing NK-cell markers. From that study: The authors applied an anti-gamma-delta TCR antibody in several experiments, and it restricted sorting to alpha-beta TCR T cells.

Sequenced material: CD4+ T cells sorted from blood. The chain joins TRBV5-1 to TRBJ2-1; a weak D match, TRBD2 (5 bases). The sequence came from a woman younger than 30 in good health. The CDR3 loop is CASSPRAGFDEQFF. Written as DNA, the CDR3 is TGCGCCAGCAGCCCGAGGGCCGGTTTCGATGAGCAGTTCTTC.